The 9 T cell receptor beta chains below all came from one sample that was sequenced in a study of OX40 agonist ivuxolimab in advanced cancers. Profiling relied on immunoSEQ multiplex PCR, and the TCRdb table lists in-frame clones only, not all of them. The sample shows under 20,000 clones, 70% to 90% of them seen only once. Specimen: CD4+ or CD8+ T cells sorted from blood, collected in a trial of the OX40 agonist ivuxolimab. The source is an adult with an advanced solid tumor such as melanoma, head and neck, liver or kidney cancer.

The sample holds one count of this clone. J is TRBJ2-3 and V is TRBV9; D call uncertain. This CDR3 is built from 13 residues. Trimming left V 0 bases short and J 10 bases short, with 12 bases between. Germline V CDR1 and CDR2: SGDLS, YYNGEE. The CDR3 DNA follows: TGTGCCAGCAGCGTAGAAGGGTGGGAAGCGCAGTATTTT. It codes for CASSVEGWEAQYF.

This rearrangement joins TRBV5-8 to TRBJ1-5; D remains unclear. Germline V CDR1 and CDR2: SGHTS, YDEGEE. The CDR3 covers 13 residues. V lost 5 bases to trimming and J lost 4 bases, with 10 bases between them. This CDR3 is CASREAGNQPQHF. CDR3 DNA sequence: TGTGCCAGCAGGGAAGCCGGGAATCAGCCCCAGCATTTT. Looking up the rest from reference TRBV5-8 and TRBJ1-5 gives the full variable domain: EAGVTQSPTHLIKTRGQQATLRCSPISGHTSVYWYQQALGLGLQFLLWYDEGEERNRGNFPPRFSGRQFPNYSSELNVNALELEDSALYLCASREAGNQPQHFGDGTRLSIL.

The rearrangement links TRBV4-1 to TRBJ2-7; D call uncertain. Trimming pared 1 base from V and 3 bases from J, leaving 7 bases between. This CDR3 comprises 13 residues. Germline V lookup: CDR1 MGHRA, CDR2 YSYEKL. CDR3: CASSQGLDYEQYF. The CDR3 DNA reads TGCGCCAGCAGCCAAGGTCTGGACTACGAGCAGTACTTC.

This clone is a singleton in its sample. This chain connects TRBV30 to TRBJ1-2, with D uncertain. From germline, CDR1 is GTSNPN and CDR2 SVGIG (reference sequence). CDR3 size: 10 residues. Deletions cut 6 bases from V and 4 bases from J, with 6 bases between. Here the CDR3 reads CACDGYGYTF. CDR3 bases: TGTGCCTGCGACGGCTATGGCTACACCTTC.

The rearrangement links TRBV6-6 to TRBJ2-7; D is undetermined. Germline V CDR1 and CDR2: MNHNY, SVGAGI (reference sequence). V was trimmed by 2 bases and J by 4 bases, leaving 15 bases between them. The CDR3 runs to 15 residues. CDR3 sequence (DNA): TGTGCCAGCAGTTACATGGCCCTACCCAAATACGAGCAGTACTTC. The encoded protein is CASSYMALPKYEQYF.

This sequence joins TRBV4-1 and TRBJ1-4; D is uncertain. Deletions cut 5 bases from V and 14 bases from J, with 15 bases between. The CDR3 spans 12 residues. Germline CDR1 reads MGHRA; CDR2 reads YSYEKL. CDR3 bases: TGCGCCAGCAGCTCGCCTATGGAGGGTCTGTTTTTT. Residues: CASSSPMEGLFF.

The CDR3 protein is CASSPTTGVDYGYTF. CDR3 DNA: TGCGCCAGCAGCCCTACGACAGGGGTAGACTATGGCTACACCTTC. The V call is TRBV5-1, the J call TRBJ1-2; TRBD1 matches at 8 bases. The junction had 8 bases not matched to a gene; V was cut back by 4 bases and J by 3 bases. The CDR3 consists of 15 residues. Per germline, CDR1 SGHRS and CDR2 YFSETQ.

This chain connects TRBV7-4 to TRBJ2-7; 9 positions agree with TRBD1. CDR3 length: 14 amino acids. Per germline, CDR1 SGHVT and CDR2 SQSDAQ. The V gene end was trimmed by 5 bases and the J gene end by 3 bases; junction bases not matched to a gene: 5. The CDR3 nucleotides are TGTGCCAGCAGCCCAGGACAGGGGTACTACGAGCAGTACTTC. Translation: CASSPGQGYYEQYF.

The chain uses TRBV27 and TRBJ2-5; tentatively, D is TRBD1 or TRBD2 (5 bases each). This CDR3 contains 14 residues. CDR1 is MNHEY, CDR2 SMNVEV, per germline (reference sequence). V was clipped by 1 base and J by 1 base, with 7 bases between them. This chain's CDR3 is CASSLWGSQETQYF. The CDR3 DNA reads as TGTGCCAGCAGTTTATGGGGGAGCCAAGAGACCCAGTACTTC.